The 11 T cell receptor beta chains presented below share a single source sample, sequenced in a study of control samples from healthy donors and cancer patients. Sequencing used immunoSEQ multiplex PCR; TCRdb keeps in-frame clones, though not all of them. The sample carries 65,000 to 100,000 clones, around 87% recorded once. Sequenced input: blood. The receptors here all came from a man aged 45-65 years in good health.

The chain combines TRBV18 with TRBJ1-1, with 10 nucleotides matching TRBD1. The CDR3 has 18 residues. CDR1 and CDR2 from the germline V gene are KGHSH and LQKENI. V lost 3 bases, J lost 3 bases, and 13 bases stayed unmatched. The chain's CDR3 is CASSPFTPGTGADTEAFF. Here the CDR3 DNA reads TGTGCCAGCTCACCCTTTACCCCGGGGACAGGGGCGGACACTGAAGCTTTCTTT.

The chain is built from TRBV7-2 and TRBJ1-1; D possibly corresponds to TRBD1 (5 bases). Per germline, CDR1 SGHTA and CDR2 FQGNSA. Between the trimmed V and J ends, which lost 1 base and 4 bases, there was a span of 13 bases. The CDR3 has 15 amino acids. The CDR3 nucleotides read TGTGCCAGCAGCTTAGTGCAGGGAGGGAGCACTGAAGCTTTCTTT. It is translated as CASSLVQGGSTEAFF.

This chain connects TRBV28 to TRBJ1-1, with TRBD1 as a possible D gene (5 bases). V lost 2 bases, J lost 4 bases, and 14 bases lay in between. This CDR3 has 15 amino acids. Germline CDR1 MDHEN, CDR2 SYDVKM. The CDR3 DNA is TGTGCCAGCAGTTTAAATGGGGAGAGGGGCACTGAAGCTTTCTTT. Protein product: CASSLNGERGTEAFF. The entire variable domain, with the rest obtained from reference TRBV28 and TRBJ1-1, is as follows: DVKVTQSSRYLVKRTGEKVFLECVQDMDHENMFWYRQDPGLGLRLIYFSYDVKMKEKGDIPEGYSVSREKKERFSLILESASTNQTSMYLCASSLNGERGTEAFFGQGTRLTVV.

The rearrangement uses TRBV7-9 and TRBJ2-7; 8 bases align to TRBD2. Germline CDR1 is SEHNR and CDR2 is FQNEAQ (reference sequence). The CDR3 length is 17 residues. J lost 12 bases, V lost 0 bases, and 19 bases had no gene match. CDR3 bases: TGTGCCAGCAGCTTAGCCCTCCGGGGTAGCGGGACCCCCGTCCTGTACTTC. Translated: CASSLALRGSGTPVLYF.

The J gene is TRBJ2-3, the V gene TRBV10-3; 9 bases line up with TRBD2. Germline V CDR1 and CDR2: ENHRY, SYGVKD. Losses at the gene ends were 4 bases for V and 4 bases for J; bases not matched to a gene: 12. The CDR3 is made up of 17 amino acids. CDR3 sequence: CAISGQGVAGDADTQYF. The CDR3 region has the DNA TGTGCCATCAGTGGGCAGGGGGTAGCGGGAGATGCAGATACGCAGTATTTT.

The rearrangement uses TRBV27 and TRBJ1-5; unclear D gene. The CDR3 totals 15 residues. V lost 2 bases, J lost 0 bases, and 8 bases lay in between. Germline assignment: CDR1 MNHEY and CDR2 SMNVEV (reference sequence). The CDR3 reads CASSLNSYSNQPQHF. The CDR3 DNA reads TGTGCCAGCAGTTTAAACTCCTATAGCAATCAGCCCCAGCATTTT.

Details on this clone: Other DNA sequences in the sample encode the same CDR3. The CDR3 is CAWSVGDTQYF. The CDR3 DNA follows: TGTGCCTGGAGTGTAGGTGATACGCAGTATTTT. This chain connects TRBV30 to TRBJ2-3; D call uncertain. The CDR3 extends over 11 amino acids. The V and J ends lost 0 bases and 6 bases respectively, with 4 bases between them. Germline CDR1 GTSNPN, CDR2 SVGIG (reference sequence).

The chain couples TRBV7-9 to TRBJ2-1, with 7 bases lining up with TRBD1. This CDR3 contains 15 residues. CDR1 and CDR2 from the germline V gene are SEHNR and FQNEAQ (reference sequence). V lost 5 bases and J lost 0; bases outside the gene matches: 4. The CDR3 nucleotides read TGTGCCAGCAGCACGACAGGGTTCTCCTACAATGAGCAGTTCTTC. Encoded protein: CASSTTGFSYNEQFF.

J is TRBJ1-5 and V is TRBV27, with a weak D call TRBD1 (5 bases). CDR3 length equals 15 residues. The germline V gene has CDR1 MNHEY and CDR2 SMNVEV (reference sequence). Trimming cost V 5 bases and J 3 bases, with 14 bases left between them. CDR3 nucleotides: TGTGCCAGCAGTCCCCGGTGGGGCCTCAATCAGCCCCAGCATTTT. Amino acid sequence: CASSPRWGLNQPQHF.

The CDR3 sequence is CASSLRGRKETQYF. In nucleotides, the CDR3 is TGCGCCAGCAGCCTCAGGGGGAGGAAAGAGACCCAGTACTTC. The gene calls are TRBV10-1 and TRBJ2-5; TRBD1 is a possible D gene (7 bases). V dropped 6 bases and J dropped 3 bases, with 14 bases sitting between them. Germline V gene sequence: CDR1 WNHNN, CDR2 SYGVQD (reference sequence). The CDR3 is made up of 14 amino acids.

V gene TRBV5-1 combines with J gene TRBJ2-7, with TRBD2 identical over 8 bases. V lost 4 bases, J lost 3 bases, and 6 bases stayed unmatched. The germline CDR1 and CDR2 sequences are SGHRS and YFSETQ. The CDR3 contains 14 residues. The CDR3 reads CASSPGTSVYEQYF. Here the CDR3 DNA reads TGCGCCAGCAGCCCCGGGACTAGTGTCTACGAGCAGTACTTC.